The clone carrying this TCR beta chain was detected many times. From the 5' RACE reads, TCRdb called clonotypes with MiXCR, one entry per CDR3 protein. The data contain roughly 340,000 distinct CDR3 sequences, 28% of them singletons. The data derive from a study of identical twins' blood T cells. This CDR3 region has 15 residues. CDR1 and CDR2 (germline): LGHDT, YNNKEL (reference sequence). V was shortened by 4 bases and J by 2 bases, with 14 bases between the two germline ends. V is TRBV3-1 and J is TRBJ1-1; D is possibly TRBD1 (5 bases). The sample was PBMCs. The receptor was derived from a woman aged 18 to 49 in good health. The CDR3 is CASSPRLGLNTEAFF. Written as DNA, the CDR3 is TGTGCCAGCAGCCCGAGGTTGGGGCTCAACACTGAAGCTTTCTTT.